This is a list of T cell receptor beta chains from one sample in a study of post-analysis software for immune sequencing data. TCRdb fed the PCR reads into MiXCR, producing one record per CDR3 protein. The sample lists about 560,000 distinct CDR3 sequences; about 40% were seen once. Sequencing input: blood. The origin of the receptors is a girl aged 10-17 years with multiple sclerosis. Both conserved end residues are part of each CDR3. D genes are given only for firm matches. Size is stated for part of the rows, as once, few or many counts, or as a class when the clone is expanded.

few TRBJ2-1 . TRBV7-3 CASSLSGRDFLGEQFF TGTGCCAGCAGCTTAAGTGGCAGGGACTTTTTGGGTGAGCAGTTCTTC
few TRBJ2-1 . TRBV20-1 CSARDWGLSYNEQFF TGCAGTGCTAGGGATTGGGGGCTCTCCTACAATGAGCAGTTCTTC
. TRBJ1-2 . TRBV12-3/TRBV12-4 CASSARANYGYTF TGTGCCAGCTCTGCGAGGGCTAATTATGGCTACACCTTC
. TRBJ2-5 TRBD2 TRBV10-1 CASSDYPGTSGQETQYF TGCGCCAGCAGCGACTATCCCGGGACTAGCGGACAAGAGACCCAGTACTTC
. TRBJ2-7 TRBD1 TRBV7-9 CASASTGDYEQYF TGTGCCAGCGCTTCGACAGGGGACTACGAGCAGTACTTC
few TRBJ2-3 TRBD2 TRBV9 CASSVASSGRPDTQYF TGTGCCAGCAGCGTAGCCAGTAGCGGGAGACCAGATACGCAGTATTTT
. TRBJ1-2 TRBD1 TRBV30 CAWSMDRGNYGYTF TGTGCCTGGAGTATGGACAGGGGCAACTATGGCTACACCTTC
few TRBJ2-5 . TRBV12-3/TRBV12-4 CASSLLGNEQYF TGTGCCAGCAGTTTGTTGGGTAATGAGCAGTACTTC
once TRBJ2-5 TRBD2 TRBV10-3 CAISESELAVKTQYF TGTGCCATCAGTGAGTCGGAGCTAGCGGTAAAGACCCAGTACTTC
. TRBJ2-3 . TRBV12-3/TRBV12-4 CASSFPRRGPDAQYF TGTGCCAGCAGTTTCCCCCGAAGGGGCCCAGATGCGCAGTATTTT
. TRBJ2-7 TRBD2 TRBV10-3 CAISESLSGGAGEQYF TGTGCCATCAGTGAGTCCCTTAGCGGGGGGGCTGGGGAGCAGTACTTC
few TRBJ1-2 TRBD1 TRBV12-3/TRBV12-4 CASSPLGQVNYGYTF TGTGCCAGCAGTCCCCTGGGACAGGTCAACTATGGCTACACCTTC
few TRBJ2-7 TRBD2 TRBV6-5 CASTLSSGGLYEQYF TGTGCCAGCACCTTATCGAGCGGGGGGCTCTACGAGCAGTACTTC
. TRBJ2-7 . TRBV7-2 CASSLVPVVNEQYF TGTGCCAGCAGCTTAGTACCAGTCGTAAACGAGCAGTACTTC
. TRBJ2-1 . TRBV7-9 CASSLWRNEQFF TGTGCCAGCAGCTTGTGGCGCAATGAGCAGTTCTTC
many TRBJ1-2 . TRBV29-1 CSLSLDYGYTF TGCAGCCTCTCCCTGGACTATGGCTACACCTTC
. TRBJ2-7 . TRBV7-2 CASSRPTGDNSYEQYF TGTGCCAGCAGCCGCCCCACCGGGGACAACTCCTACGAGCAGTACTTC
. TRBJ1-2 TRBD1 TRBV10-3 CAISGPTGTNTGYTF TGTGCCATCAGCGGCCCGACAGGGACAAACACGGGCTACACCTTC
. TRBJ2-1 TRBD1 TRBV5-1 CASSLKDRGRYEQFF TGCGCCAGCAGCTTGAAGGACAGGGGGAGGTATGAGCAGTTCTTC
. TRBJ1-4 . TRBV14 CASSSLWGPDEKLFF TGTGCCAGCAGCTCTCTTTGGGGCCCCGATGAAAAACTGTTTTTT
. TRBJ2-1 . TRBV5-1 CASSLRGRSSYNEQFF TGCGCCAGCAGCTTGAGAGGTCGGAGCTCCTACAATGAGCAGTTCTTC
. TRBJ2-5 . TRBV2 CASSAEGRETQYF TGTGCCAGCAGCGCGGAAGGGCGGGAGACCCAGTACTTC
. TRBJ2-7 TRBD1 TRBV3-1 CASGSTGQHSYEQYF TGTGCCAGCGGCTCGACGGGACAGCACTCCTACGAGCAGTACTTC
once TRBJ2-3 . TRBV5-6 CASSKKMGSRTDTQYF TGTGCCAGCAGCAAGAAGATGGGGAGTCGCACAGATACGCAGTATTTT
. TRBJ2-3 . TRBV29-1 CSVVPTDTQYF TGCAGCGTTGTCCCCACAGATACGCAGTATTTT
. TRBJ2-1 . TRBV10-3 CAISDTGANNEQFF TGTGCCATCAGTGACACCGGGGCTAACAATGAGCAGTTCTTC
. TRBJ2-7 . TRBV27 CASRRFPRQVHEQYF TGTGCCAGCAGACGATTTCCCAGGCAGGTCCACGAGCAGTACTTC
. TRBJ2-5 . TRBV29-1 CSVEVGEDEQYF TGCAGCGTTGAAGTCGGCGAGGATGAGCAGTACTTC